These T cell receptor beta chains were read from a single sample in a study of shared clonotypes between healthy human individuals. Libraries were prepared by immunoSEQ multiplex PCR; TCRdb keeps only in-frame clonotypes and omits some of them. The sample contains about 2,200,000 clones, under 95% of which appear only once. The sequenced material came from naive CD8+ T cells from PBMCs. The origin of the receptors is a man in his late teens or twenties in good health. Some clones in this sample may be carry-over from other donors' samples. Each CDR3 is given with its conserved first and last residue. The D gene is left open where the match is weak. Clone size is not always given. Where it is, it says once, few, many or a class for expanded clones.

TRBV29-1	TRBJ2-5	TRBD2	-	TGCAGCGTTGTCACTATGGCGGGAGGGCCAGAGACCCAGTACTTC	CSVVTMAGGPETQYF
TRBV28	TRBJ2-7	TRBD1	-	TGTGCCAGCAGTTCCGACAGGGAAAGGTACGAGCAGTACTTC	CASSSDRERYEQYF
TRBV11-2	TRBJ2-7	TRBD2	once	TGTGCCAGCAGCTTAGAATTTTGGCGGGAGGACTCCTACGAGCAGTACTTC	CASSLEFWREDSYEQYF
TRBV7-9	TRBJ2-2	-	-	TGTGCCAGCAGCTTAGGGAGTAGCGGTAACACCGGGGAGCTGTTTTTT	CASSLGSSGNTGELFF
TRBV27	TRBJ1-2	TRBD1	-	TGTGCCAGCAGTTTAGGGTGGGGACAGAGGAATGGCTACACCTTC	CASSLGWGQRNGYTF
TRBV6-1	TRBJ2-5	-	-	TGTGCCAGCAGTGCCCCGACACCTAACCAAGAGACCCAGTACTTC	CASSAPTPNQETQYF
TRBV28	TRBJ2-1	TRBD2	-	TGTGCCAGCAGTTTACTCTCTAGCGGGAGCTATGAGCAGTTCTTC	CASSLLSSGSYEQFF
TRBV12-2	TRBJ2-5	-	-	TGTGCAAGTCGGCATGACGGTGGAGGTTGGCAAGAGACCCAGTACTTC	CASRHDGGGWQETQYF
TRBV23-1	TRBJ2-1	TRBD2	-	TGCGCCAGCAGTCAAGACCCGGGACTAGCGGACAATGAGCAGTTCTTC	CASSQDPGLADNEQFF
TRBV4-3	TRBJ1-2	TRBD1	-	TGCGCCAGCAGCCCTTTGGCCCGGGACAGGGCGCTCCGGCATGGCTACACCTTC	CASSPLARDRALRHGYTF
TRBV9	TRBJ2-2	-	-	TGTGCCAGCAGCGTAGGACAGACCTTCACCGGGGAGCTGTTTTTT	CASSVGQTFTGELFF
TRBV15	TRBJ2-2	-	-	TGTGCCACCAGCAGAGCTAGTCCCGGGGAGCTGTTTTTT	CATSRASPGELFF
TRBV6-6	TRBJ2-1	-	-	TGTGCCAGCAGTTTGGGACCGATAAGCTCCTACAATGAGCAGTTCTTC	CASSLGPISSYNEQFF
TRBV6-1	TRBJ1-5	TRBD1	-	TGTGCCAGCAGTGTAGGCCGGGACAGGGGGCAGTCGTGGGGCCGAATGCCCCAGCATTTT	CASSVGRDRGQSWGRMPQHF
TRBV7-6	TRBJ2-2	-	-	TGTGCCAGCAGCTTAAGGCAGGGGGAGGACACCGGGGAGCTGTTTTTT	CASSLRQGEDTGELFF
TRBV2	TRBJ1-5	-	once	TGTGCCAGCAGCATGATGGCCGGGACGGTTAGCAATCAGCCCCAGCATTTT	CASSMMAGTVSNQPQHF
TRBV30	TRBJ2-7	-	-	TGTGCCTGTCCGGGCCCATCGAGGGGGGAGCAGTACTTC	CACPGPSRGEQYF
TRBV28	TRBJ1-3	-	-	TGTGCCAGCAGTCGCCCACGGGGGGATCTCTCTGGAAACACCATATATTTT	CASSRPRGDLSGNTIYF
TRBV19	TRBJ1-4	-	-	TGTGCCAGTAGTGATGGAATAACTAATGAAAAACTGTTTTTT	CASSDGITNEKLFF
TRBV4-2	TRBJ1-5	TRBD1	-	TGTGCCAGCAGCCAAGTTACAGGGGCCAATCAGCCCCAGCATTTT	CASSQVTGANQPQHF
TRBV9	TRBJ2-1	-	-	TGTGCCAGCAGCACTAGATTCAATGAGCAGTTCTTC	CASSTRFNEQFF
TRBV4-2	TRBJ2-1	TRBD2	-	TGTGCCAGCAGCCAAGTATCACTAGCGGGGGACCCAACCAATGAGCAGTTCTTC	CASSQVSLAGDPTNEQFF
TRBV9	TRBJ2-7	-	-	TGTGCCAGCAGCGTAGGCTGGGGGGAGCAGTACTTC	CASSVGWGEQYF
TRBV7-8	TRBJ2-1	-	-	TGTGCCAGCAGCTTAGTGACCTACAATGAGCAGTTCTTC	CASSLVTYNEQFF
TRBV28	TRBJ1-5	-	-	TGTGCCAGCAGAATCAGCTCGGGACACGGCAATCAGCCCCAGCATTTT	CASRISSGHGNQPQHF
TRBV6-6	TRBJ2-7	-	once	TGTGCCAGCAGTTACTCATCGGTTACCCGCTCCTACGAGCAGTACTTC	CASSYSSVTRSYEQYF
TRBV9	TRBJ2-7	-	-	TGTGCCAGCAGCTCTGAAAGGGGGTTTGCCGAGCAGTACTTC	CASSSERGFAEQYF
TRBV6-1	TRBJ1-5	TRBD1	-	TGTGCCAGCAGTGAAGACTCCCCAGGGGGCGACTATCAGCCCCAGCATTTT	CASSEDSPGGDYQPQHF
TRBV7-9	TRBJ2-1	TRBD2	-	TGTGCCAGCAGTCCGACTAGCGGGAGAGGGAGAGTAGGTGAGCAGTTCTTC	CASSPTSGRGRVGEQFF
TRBV11-2	TRBJ2-7	-	-	TGTGCCAGCAGCCCGGGACCTCCCTACGAGCAGTACTTC	CASSPGPPYEQYF
TRBV27	TRBJ2-1	-	-	TGTGCCAGCCGCCTAGGTAGTGAGCAGTTCTTC	CASRLGSEQFF
TRBV11-2	TRBJ1-2	-	-	TGTGCCAGCAGCTTAGTCGGAGCTTCGGGGGGCTACACCTTC	CASSLVGASGGYTF
TRBV27	TRBJ1-1	-	-	TGTGCCAGCAGTTTCATAGGGGCCGGCACTGAAGCTTTCTTT	CASSFIGAGTEAFF
TRBV7-2	TRBJ2-1	-	-	TGTGCCAGCAGCTCTCGTAGCGCATCAAGGGGCCACAATGAGCAGTTCTTC	CASSSRSASRGHNEQFF
TRBV25-1	TRBJ2-7	-	once	TGTGCCAGCAGCTTCGGAGGCGGGAAACAGTACTTC	CASSFGGGKQYF
TRBV11-2	TRBJ2-7	TRBD2	-	TGTGCCAGCAGCCCGGGACTAGCGGGAGCCGACCAAATGGGGGAGCAGTACTTC	CASSPGLAGADQMGEQYF
TRBV27	TRBJ2-3	TRBD2	-	TGTGCCAGCAGTTTATCTAGCGGGGACTTCGGCACAGATACGCAGTATTTT	CASSLSSGDFGTDTQYF
TRBV27	TRBJ1-2	-	-	TGTGCCAGCAGTTTAGGGAGTCTGGGCTATGGCTACACCTTC	CASSLGSLGYGYTF
TRBV25-1	TRBJ2-7	-	-	TGTGCCAGCAGGGGGACAAGCACCTCCTACGAGCAGTACTTC	CASRGTSTSYEQYF
TRBV28	TRBJ1-5	-	few	TGTGCCAGCATTCTCCAAGCGGGGTCAAACAATCAGCCCCAGCATTTT	CASILQAGSNNQPQHF
TRBV28	TRBJ2-3	-	-	TGTGCCAGCAGTTTCGCGCCCCAGGAGGTGGGGAGCACAGATACGCAGTATTTT	CASSFAPQEVGSTDTQYF
TRBV14	TRBJ1-1	-	-	TGTGCCAGCAGCCAAGATGGTGAGGGGATGAACACTGAAGCTTTCTTT	CASSQDGEGMNTEAFF
TRBV6-5	TRBJ2-2	-	-	TGTGCCAGCAGTTACTCGCTTCGGGGGGAGCTGTTTTTT	CASSYSLRGELFF